What follows are 12 T cell receptor beta chains derived from one specimen sequenced in a study of T cells expressing NK-cell markers (dated by TCRdb to about 2020). Libraries were constructed by 5' RACE. Sequenced using an Illumina HiSeq 2000. Once TCRdb had reprocessed the reads, it stored one entry per CDR3 protein sequence and supplied no DNA. The sample table on file contains about 260,000 distinct CDR3 sequences. Under 0.5% of the sample is taken by the ten largest. The material sequenced was blood T cells: a sorted CD56 or NKG2C T cell subset, CD4+ or CD8+ T cells, or bulk PBMC T cells (not recorded which). The receptor set was obtained from a man aged 18 to 29 in good health. Donor details come from another sample of the same person, matched by shared clones.

The rearrangement joins TRBV20-1 to TRBJ2-1. Germline loops: CDR1 DFQATT, CDR2 SNEGSKA (reference sequence). CDR3 length equals 13 residues. The CDR3 sequence is CSAQRLADNEQFF.

CDR3 sequence: CASSYFTPGQGYTGELFF. The V call is TRBV6-5, the J call TRBJ2-2; lacking DNA, the TRBD1 call made by TCRdb goes unchecked. This CDR3 is 18 amino acids long. Germline V gene data show CDR1 as MNHEY and CDR2 as SVGAGI.

V is TRBV5-1 and J is TRBJ2-5; the TRBD2 assignment by TCRdb is unverifiable without DNA. From germline, CDR1 is SGHRS and CDR2 YFSETQ. The CDR3 extends over 14 amino acids. The CDR3 loop reads CASSQERGQETQYF.

This chain joins TRBV3-1 and TRBJ1-5; TCRdb's assignment of TRBD1 cannot be checked, as there is no DNA. Germline CDR1 LGHDT, CDR2 YNNKEL (reference sequence). The CDR3 is 17 residues long. CDR3 sequence reads: CASSQGQGAVSNQPQHF.

The J gene is TRBJ2-1, the V gene TRBV27; TCRdb reports TRBD1, a call that lacks DNA to check it against. The CDR3 loop spans 14 amino acids. The V gene's germline CDR1 is MNHEY and CDR2 SMNVEV (reference sequence). CDR3: CASSPPDRGNEQFF.

The rearrangement joins TRBV19 to TRBJ2-7; the TCRdb D gene call, TRBD2, has no DNA to confirm it. The CDR3 has 15 amino acids. CDR1 is LNHDA and CDR2 is SQIVND in the germline V gene (reference sequence). The CDR3 spells CASSMTSGRGYEQYF.

This chain joins TRBV4-3 and TRBJ2-2. Per germline, CDR1 LGHNA and CDR2 YSLEER. The CDR3 loop spans 15 amino acids. The chain's CDR3 is CASRESVGNTGELFF.

The gene calls are TRBV5-1 and TRBJ1-1; TCRdb returns TRBD1, unconfirmable since there is no DNA. Germline V gene sequence: CDR1 SGHRS, CDR2 YFSETQ. The CDR3 has 14 residues. This CDR3 reads CASSSGQGGTEAFF.

The V and J genes are TRBV12-3 or TRBV12-4 and TRBJ2-7; TCRdb gives TRBD1 as the D gene, but with no DNA this cannot be confirmed. The CDR3 totals 16 residues. This CDR3 is CASSPLRDRASYEQYF.

The chain carries TRBV12-3 or TRBV12-4 and TRBJ1-4. CDR3 length: 14 amino acids. The CDR3 sequence is CASSSLGPSEKLFF.

J is TRBJ1-1 and V is TRBV14; the TCRdb D gene call, TRBD1, has no DNA to confirm it. The CDR3 loop spans 13 amino acids. Germline V lookup: CDR1 SGHDN, CDR2 FVKESK. CDR3 region: CASSLKTGIVAFF.

The rearrangement joins TRBV5-1 to TRBJ2-1; TCRdb lists TRBD2, though no DNA is available to test this call. The germline CDR1 and CDR2 sequences are SGHRS and YFSETQ. The CDR3 has 15 amino acids. The CDR3 is CASSLTSGSSNEQFF.